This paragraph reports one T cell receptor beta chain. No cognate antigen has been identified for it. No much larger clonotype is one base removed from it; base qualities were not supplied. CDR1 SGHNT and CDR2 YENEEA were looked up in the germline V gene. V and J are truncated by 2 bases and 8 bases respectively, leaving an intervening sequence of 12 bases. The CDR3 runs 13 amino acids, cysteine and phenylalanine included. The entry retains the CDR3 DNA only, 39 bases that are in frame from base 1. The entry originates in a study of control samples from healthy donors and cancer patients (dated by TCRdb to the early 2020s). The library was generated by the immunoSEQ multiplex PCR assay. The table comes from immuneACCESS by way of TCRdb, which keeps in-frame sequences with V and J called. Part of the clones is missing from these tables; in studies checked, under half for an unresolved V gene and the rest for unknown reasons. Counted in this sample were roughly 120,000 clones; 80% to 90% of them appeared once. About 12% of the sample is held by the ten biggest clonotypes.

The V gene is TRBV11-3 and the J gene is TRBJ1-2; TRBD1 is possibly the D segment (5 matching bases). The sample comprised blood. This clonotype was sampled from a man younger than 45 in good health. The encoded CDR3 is CASSLSGDWGYTF. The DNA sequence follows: TGTGCCAGCAGCTTATCCGGGGACTGGGGCTACACCTTC.